This T cell receptor beta chain was found in a study of OX40 agonist ivuxolimab in advanced cancers. Study overall: Mean age 60 years, range about 20 to 90; nearly 85% male.

The method was immunoSEQ multiplex PCR; TCRdb's version includes in-frame clones alone and lacks a portion of them. Among tens of thousands of clones listed, about 77% were seen once. J lost 6 bases, V lost 4 bases, and 10 bases had no gene match. The CDR3 runs to 16 residues. CDR1 and CDR2 from the germline V gene are MNHEY and SVGAGI. This clone came up a few times. The sequences come from CD4+ or CD8+ T cells sorted from blood, collected in a trial of the OX40 agonist ivuxolimab. The rearrangement uses TRBV6-5 and TRBJ2-2, with 8 nucleotides matching TRBD2. The clonotype comes from an adult with an advanced solid tumor such as melanoma, head and neck, liver or kidney cancer. CDR3 loop: CASSSFTSGLAGELFF. CDR3 DNA sequence: TGTGCCAGCAGTTCGTTTACTAGCGGCTTAGCCGGGGAGCTGTTTTTT.